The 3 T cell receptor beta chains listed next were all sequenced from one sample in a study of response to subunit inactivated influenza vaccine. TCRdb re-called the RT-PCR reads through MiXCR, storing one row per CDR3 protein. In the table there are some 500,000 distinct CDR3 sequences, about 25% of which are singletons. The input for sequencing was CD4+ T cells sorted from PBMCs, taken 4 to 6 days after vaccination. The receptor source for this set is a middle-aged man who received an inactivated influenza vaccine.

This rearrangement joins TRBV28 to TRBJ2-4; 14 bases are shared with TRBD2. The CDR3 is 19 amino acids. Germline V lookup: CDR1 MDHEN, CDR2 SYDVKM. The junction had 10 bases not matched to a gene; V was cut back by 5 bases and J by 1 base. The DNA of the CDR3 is TGTGCCAGCAGTCCGGCGGGACTAGCGGGAGTTTTGGCCAAAAACATTCAGTACTTC. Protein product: CASSPAGLAGVLAKNIQYF.

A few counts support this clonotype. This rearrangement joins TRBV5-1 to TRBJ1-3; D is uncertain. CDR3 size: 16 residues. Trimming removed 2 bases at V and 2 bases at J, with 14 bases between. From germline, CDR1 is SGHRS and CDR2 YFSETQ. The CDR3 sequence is CASSLRTVQPGNTIYF. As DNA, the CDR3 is TGCGCCAGCAGCTTACGGACGGTCCAACCTGGAAACACCATATATTTT.

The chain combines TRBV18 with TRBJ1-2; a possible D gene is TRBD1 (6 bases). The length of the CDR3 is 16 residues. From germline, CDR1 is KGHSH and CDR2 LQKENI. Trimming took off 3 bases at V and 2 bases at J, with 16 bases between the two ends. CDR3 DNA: TGTGCCAGCTCACCTCTTTGGACAGCTCTGAACTATGGCTACACCTTC. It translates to CASSPLWTALNYGYTF.